By share, the clone carrying this TCR beta chain counts as medium-sized. Antigen: not known. Original processing notes: In papillary thyroid cancer, a distant-metastasis classifier was built using CDR3 differences across clinicopathological groups. With MiXCR, TCRdb called clones anew from the PCR reads. The V and J calls were not made by the authors but by TCRdb's processing. In the table there are 13,000 to 15,000 clones, more than 20% of which are singletons. The data are from a study of metastatic and nonmetastatic thyroid tumors. Study at large: Comparison of repertoires was carried out across blood and tumor or nodule tissue from malignant and benign thyroid patients.

Not a single patient had been given any form of treatment at any point before undergoing thyroid surgery. Overall study results and limits: It was reportedly found that TCR beta diversity was significantly higher in malignant thyroid tumors than in benign nodules, a difference seen in both blood and tumor samples.

Germline-derived CDR1 and CDR2 are MDHEN and SYDVKM. V lost 3 bases and J 11 bases, leaving 13 bases between the germline ends. The CDR3 has 12 residues. The chain is built from TRBV28 and TRBJ1-1; D is unclear. This clonotype was sampled from a female donor with papillary thyroid cancer or a benign thyroid nodule (not recorded which). Some clones in this sample may be carry-over from other donors' samples. The sample consisted of tumor tissue. CDR3: CASSFPGPRAFF. CDR3 coding DNA: TGTGCCAGCAGTTTTCCAGGCCCTAGGGCTTTCTTT.